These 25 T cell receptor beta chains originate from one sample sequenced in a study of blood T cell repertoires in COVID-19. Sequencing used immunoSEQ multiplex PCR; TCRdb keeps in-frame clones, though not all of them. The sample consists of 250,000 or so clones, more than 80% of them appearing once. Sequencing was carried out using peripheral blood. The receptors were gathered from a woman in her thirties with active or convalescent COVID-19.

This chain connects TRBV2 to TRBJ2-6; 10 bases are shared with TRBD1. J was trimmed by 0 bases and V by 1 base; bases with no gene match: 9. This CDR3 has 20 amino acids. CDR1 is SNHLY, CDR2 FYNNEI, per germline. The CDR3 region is CASSEVPGQGLLSGANVLTF. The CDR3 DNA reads TGTGCCAGCAGTGAAGTGCCGGGACAGGGGCTCCTCTCTGGGGCCAACGTCCTGACTTTC.

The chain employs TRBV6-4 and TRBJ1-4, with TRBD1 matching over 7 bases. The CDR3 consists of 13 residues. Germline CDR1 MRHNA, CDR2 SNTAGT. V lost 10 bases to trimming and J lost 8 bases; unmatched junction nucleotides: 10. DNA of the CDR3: TGTGCCACCGCTCAGCAAGGGGGCGAAAAACTGTTTTTT. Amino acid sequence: CATAQQGGEKLFF.

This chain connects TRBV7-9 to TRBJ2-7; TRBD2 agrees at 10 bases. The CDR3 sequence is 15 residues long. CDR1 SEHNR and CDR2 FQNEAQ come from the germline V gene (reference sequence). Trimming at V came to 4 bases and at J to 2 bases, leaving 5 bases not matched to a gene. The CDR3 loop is CASSSTSGATYEQYF. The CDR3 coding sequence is TGTGCCAGCAGCTCCACTAGCGGGGCAACCTACGAGCAGTACTTC.

The CDR3 reads CASTGTGNNEQFF. The DNA of the CDR3 is TGTGCCAGCACCGGGACAGGCAACAATGAGCAGTTCTTC. The chain joins TRBV5-4 to TRBJ2-1, with TRBD1 identical over 8 bases. The CDR3 spans 13 residues. V lost 6 bases to trimming and J lost 5 bases; unmatched junction nucleotides: 4. CDR1 is SGHNT, CDR2 YYREEE, per germline (reference sequence). Full variable domain (remainder filled in from reference TRBV5-4 and TRBJ2-1): ETGVTQSPTHLIKTRGQQVTLRCSSQSGHNTVSWYQQALGQGPQFIFQYYREEENGRGNFPPRFSGLQFPNYSSELNVNALELDDSALYLCASTGTGNNEQFFGPGTRLTVL.

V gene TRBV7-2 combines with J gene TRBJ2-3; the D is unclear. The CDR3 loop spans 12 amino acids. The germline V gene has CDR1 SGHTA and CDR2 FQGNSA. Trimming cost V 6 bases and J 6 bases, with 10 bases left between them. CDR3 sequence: CASSFTEDTQYF. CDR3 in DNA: TGTGCCAGCAGTTTTACCGAGGATACGCAGTATTTT.

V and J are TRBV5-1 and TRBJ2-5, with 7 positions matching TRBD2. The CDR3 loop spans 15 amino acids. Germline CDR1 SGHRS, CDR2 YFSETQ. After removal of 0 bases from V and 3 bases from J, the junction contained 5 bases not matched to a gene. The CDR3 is CASSLGLGGKETQYF. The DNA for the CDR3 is TGCGCCAGCAGCTTGGGACTGGGAGGGAAAGAGACCCAGTACTTC.

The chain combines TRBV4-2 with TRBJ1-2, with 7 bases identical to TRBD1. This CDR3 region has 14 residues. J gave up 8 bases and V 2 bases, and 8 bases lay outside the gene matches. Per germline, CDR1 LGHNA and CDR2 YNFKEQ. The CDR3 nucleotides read TGTGCCAGCAGCCAAACGACAGGGAATCACGGCTACACCTTC. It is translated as CASSQTTGNHGYTF.

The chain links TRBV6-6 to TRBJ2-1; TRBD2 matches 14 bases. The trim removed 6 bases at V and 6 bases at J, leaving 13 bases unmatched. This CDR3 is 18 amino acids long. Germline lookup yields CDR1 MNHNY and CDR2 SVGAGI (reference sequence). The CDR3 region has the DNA TGTGCCAGCAGCCGACTAGCGGGGGGGTCTCAGGGTCCCAATGAGCAGTTCTTC. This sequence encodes CASSRLAGGSQGPNEQFF.

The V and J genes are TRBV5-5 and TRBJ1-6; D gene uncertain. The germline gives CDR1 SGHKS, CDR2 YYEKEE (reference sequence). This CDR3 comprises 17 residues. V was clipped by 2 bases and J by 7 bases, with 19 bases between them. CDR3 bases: TGTGCCAGCAGCTTAACAGCGGGCCGCGGCATGAATTCACCCCTCCACTTT. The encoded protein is CASSLTAGRGMNSPLHF.

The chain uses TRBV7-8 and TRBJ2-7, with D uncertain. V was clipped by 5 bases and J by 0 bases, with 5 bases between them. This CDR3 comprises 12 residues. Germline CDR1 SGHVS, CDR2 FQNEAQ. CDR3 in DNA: TGTGCCAGCAGCCCCAGCTCCTACGAGCAGTACTTC. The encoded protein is CASSPSSYEQYF. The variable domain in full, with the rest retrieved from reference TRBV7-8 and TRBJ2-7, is GAGVSQSPRYKVAKRGQDVALRCDPISGHVSLFWYQQALGQGPEFLTYFQNEAQLDKSGLPSDRFFAERPEGSVSTLKIQRTQQEDSAVYLCASSPSSYEQYFGPGTRLTVT.

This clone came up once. The CDR3 is CASSRPGTVYEQYF. In DNA, the CDR3 is TGTGCCAGCAGCCGGCCCGGGACAGTCTACGAGCAGTACTTC. The rearrangement uses TRBV4-2 and TRBJ2-7; 7 bases agree with TRBD1. Germline trimming cut 4 bases from V and 3 bases from J; bases unmatched to any gene: 6. Germline CDR1 LGHNA, CDR2 YNFKEQ. This CDR3 has 14 residues.

CDR3: CASSLGTSGGSQETQYF. CDR3 bases: TGTGCCAGCAGCTTGGGGACTAGCGGGGGGTCGCAAGAGACCCAGTACTTC. The chain couples TRBV7-9 to TRBJ2-5, with TRBD2 matching over 15 bases. The CDR3 is 17 residues long. V lost 3 bases and J lost 2; bases outside the gene matches: 4. Looked up from germline, CDR1 is SEHNR and CDR2 is FQNEAQ (reference sequence).

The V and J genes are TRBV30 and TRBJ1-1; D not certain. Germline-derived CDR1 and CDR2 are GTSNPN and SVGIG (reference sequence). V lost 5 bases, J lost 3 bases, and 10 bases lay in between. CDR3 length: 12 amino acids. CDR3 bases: TGTGCCTGGTTCGGCGGGTACACTGAAGCTTTCTTT. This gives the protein CAWFGGYTEAFF.

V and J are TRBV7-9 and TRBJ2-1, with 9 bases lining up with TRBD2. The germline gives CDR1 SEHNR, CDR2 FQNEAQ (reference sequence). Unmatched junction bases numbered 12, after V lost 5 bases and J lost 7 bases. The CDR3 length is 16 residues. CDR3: CASSHRGERGVNEQFF. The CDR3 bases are TGTGCCAGCAGCCACCGGGGTGAGCGGGGGGTAAATGAGCAGTTCTTC.

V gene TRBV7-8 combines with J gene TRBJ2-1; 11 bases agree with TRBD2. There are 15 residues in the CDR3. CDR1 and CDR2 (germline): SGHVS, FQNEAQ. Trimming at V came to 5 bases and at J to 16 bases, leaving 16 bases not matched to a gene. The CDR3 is CASSPLSGGGLTRFF. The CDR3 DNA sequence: TGTGCCAGCAGCCCCCTTAGCGGGGGGGGATTAACAAGATTCTTC.

The CDR3 reads CASNAAGGNTEAFF. In DNA, the CDR3 is TGTGCCAGCAACGCGGCAGGGGGCAACACTGAAGCTTTCTTT. The gene calls are TRBV2 and TRBJ1-1; 8 bases are shared with TRBD1. CDR1 is SNHLY and CDR2 is FYNNEI in the germline V gene. Trimming cost V 7 bases and J 2 bases; bases outside gene matches: 6. This CDR3 spans 14 amino acids.

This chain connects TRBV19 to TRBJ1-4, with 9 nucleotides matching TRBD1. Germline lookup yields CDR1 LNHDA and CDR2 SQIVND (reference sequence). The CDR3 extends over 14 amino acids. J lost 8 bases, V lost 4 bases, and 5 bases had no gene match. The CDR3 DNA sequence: TGTGCCAGTAGTACGACAGGGGGACCGGAAAAACTGTTTTTT. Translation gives CASSTTGGPEKLFF.

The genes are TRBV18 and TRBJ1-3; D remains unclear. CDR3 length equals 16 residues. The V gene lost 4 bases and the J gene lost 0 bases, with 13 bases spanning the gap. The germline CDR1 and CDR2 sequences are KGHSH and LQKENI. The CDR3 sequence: CASSLKPPPSGNTIYF. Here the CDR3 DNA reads TGTGCCAGCTCACTTAAGCCCCCCCCCTCTGGAAACACCATATATTTT. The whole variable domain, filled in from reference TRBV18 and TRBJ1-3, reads NAGVMQNPRHLVRRRGQEARLRCSPMKGHSHVYWYRQLPEEGLKFMVYLQKENIIDESGMPKERFSAEFPKEGPSILRIQQVVRGDSAAYFCASSLKPPPSGNTIYFGEGSWLTVV.

The CDR3 DNA reads TGTGCCAGCAAGACCCAGCAGGGCAATGAGCAGTTCTTC. Translating it yields CASKTQQGNEQFF. This chain uses TRBV2 with TRBJ2-1; the D gene is possibly TRBD1 (5 bases). Germline V gives CDR1 SNHLY, CDR2 FYNNEI. The CDR3 runs to 13 residues. Trimming took 7 bases from V and 6 from J, leaving 13 bases between them. Full variable domain (rest looked up from reference TRBV2 and TRBJ2-1): EPEVTQTPSHQVTQMGQEVILRCVPISNHLYFYWYRQILGQKVEFLVSFYNNEISEKSEIFDDQFSVERPDGSNFTLKIRSTKLEDSAMYFCASKTQQGNEQFFGPGTRLTVL.

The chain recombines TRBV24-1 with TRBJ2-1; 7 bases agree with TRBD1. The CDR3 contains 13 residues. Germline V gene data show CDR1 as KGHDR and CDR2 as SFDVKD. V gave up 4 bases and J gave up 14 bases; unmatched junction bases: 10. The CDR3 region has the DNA TGTGCCACCAGTGAAAAGCCCAGGGGGATAGAGTTCTTC. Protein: CATSEKPRGIEFF.

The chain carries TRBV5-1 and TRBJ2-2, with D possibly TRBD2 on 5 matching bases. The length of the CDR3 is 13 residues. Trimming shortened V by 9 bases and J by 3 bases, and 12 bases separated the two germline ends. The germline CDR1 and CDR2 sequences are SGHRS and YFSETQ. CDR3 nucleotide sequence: TGCGCCACAAGACCCGGGGACACCGGGGAGCTGTTTTTT. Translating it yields CATRPGDTGELFF.

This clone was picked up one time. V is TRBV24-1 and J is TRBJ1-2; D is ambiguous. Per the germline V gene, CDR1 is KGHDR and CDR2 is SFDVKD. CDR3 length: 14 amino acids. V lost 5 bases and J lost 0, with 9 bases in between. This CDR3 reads CATSGLGANYGYTF. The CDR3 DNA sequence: TGTGCCACCAGTGGCTTAGGAGCTAACTATGGCTACACCTTC.

The CDR3 reads CASSYGTVNTEAFF. The CDR3 bases are TGTGCCAGCAGTTATGGGACAGTGAACACTGAAGCTTTCTTT. V is TRBV6-5 and J is TRBJ1-1; TRBD1 matches 7 bases. J lost 0 bases, V lost 3 bases, and 1 base had no gene match. CDR1 and CDR2 (germline): MNHEY, SVGAGI. The CDR3 sequence is 14 residues long.

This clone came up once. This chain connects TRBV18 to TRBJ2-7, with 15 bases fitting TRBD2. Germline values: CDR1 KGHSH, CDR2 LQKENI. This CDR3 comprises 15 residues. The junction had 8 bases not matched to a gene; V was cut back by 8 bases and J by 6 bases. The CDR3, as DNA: TGTGCCAGCACTGGACTAGCGGGGGGGCCGAGCGAGCAGTACTTC. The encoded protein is CASTGLAGGPSEQYF.

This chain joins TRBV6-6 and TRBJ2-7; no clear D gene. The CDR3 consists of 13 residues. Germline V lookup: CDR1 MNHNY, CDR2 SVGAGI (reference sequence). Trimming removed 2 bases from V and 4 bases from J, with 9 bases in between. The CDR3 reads CASSYPSTYEQYF. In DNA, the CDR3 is TGTGCCAGCAGTTACCCGAGTACGTACGAGCAGTACTTC.